The count of the clone carrying this T cell receptor beta chain is one. The CDR3 totals 16 residues. The ends lost 5 bases at V and 5 bases at J; junction bases unmatched: 12. The germline V gene encodes CDR1 SGHTA and CDR2 FQGNSA. The source of the sample is a study of blood T cell repertoires in COVID-19. The repertoire was sequenced with immunoSEQ multiplex PCR; TCRdb's copy has only in-frame clones and lacks some. The repertoire holds 90,000 to 120,000 clones, with approximately 83% as singletons. The chain employs TRBV7-2 and TRBJ2-1; 7 bases are shared with TRBD1. The receptor comes from a woman of 80 years or more with active or convalescent COVID-19. The sequencing input was peripheral blood. This chain's CDR3 is CASSPSPGTANNEQFF. The CDR3 DNA sequence: TGTGCCAGCAGCCCAAGCCCAGGGACAGCCAACAATGAGCAGTTCTTC.